Presented here are 24 T cell receptor beta chains from one specimen sequenced in a study of lymphopenia after photon versus proton radiotherapy. Data came from immunoSEQ multiplex PCR; TCRdb stores just in-frame clones and leaves some out. The table lists tens of thousands of clones, around 83% of them singletons. Sequenced material: peripheral blood, taken from a patient treated with photon-based radiotherapy. These receptors all stem from a man over 45 with gastric cancer.

For this clone: A junction end diverges from the germline sequence, so it may reflect a read error. CDR3: CASSSADGGAGYTF. The CDR3 DNA reads as TGCGCCAGCAGCTCTGCGGATGGTGGGGCTGGCTACACCTTC. The chain combines TRBV7-2 with TRBJ1-2, with D perhaps matching TRBD1 (5 bases). This CDR3 has 14 residues. CDR1 and CDR2 (germline): SGHTA, FQGNSA.

The V call is TRBV15, the J call TRBJ2-3; 8 nucleotides align to TRBD1. The CDR3 loop spans 14 amino acids. V gave up 2 bases and J gave up 2 bases; unmatched junction bases: 0. Germline V lookup: CDR1 LNHNV, CDR2 YYDKDF (reference sequence). This chain's CDR3 is CATSRQGATDTQYF. CDR3 sequence (DNA): TGTGCCACCAGCAGACAGGGGGCCACAGATACGCAGTATTTT.

V and J are TRBV5-4 and TRBJ2-1; D uncertain. This CDR3 has 13 residues. V lost 5 bases and J lost 5, with 11 bases in between. Per germline, CDR1 SGHNT and CDR2 YYREEE (reference sequence). For the CDR3, the DNA is TGTGCCAGCAGGTTACCGTCTAACAATGAGCAGTTCTTC. Translating gives CASRLPSNNEQFF.

The chain couples TRBV9 to TRBJ1-3; D gene ambiguous. Deletions cut 5 bases from V and 3 bases from J, with 3 bases between. The CDR3 runs to 11 residues. In germline, CDR1 is SGDLS, CDR2 YYNGEE. The CDR3 sequence: CASSNGNTIYF. DNA of the CDR3: TGTGCCAGCAGTAATGGAAACACCATATATTTT. Based on the CDR3 plus reference TRBV9 and TRBJ1-3, the full variable domain is DSGVTQTPKHLITATGQRVTLRCSPRSGDLSVYWYQQSLDQGLQFLIQYYNGEERAKGNILERFSAQQFPDLHSELNLSSLELGDSALYFCASSNGNTIYFGEGSWLTVV.

This clone was detected a few times. This chain joins TRBV2 and TRBJ1-1; tentatively, D is TRBD1 (5 bases). The V end lost 6 bases, the J end lost 2 bases, and 10 bases lay between the germline ends. CDR1 and CDR2 (germline): SNHLY, FYNNEI. The CDR3 has 13 residues. The CDR3 sequence is CASRVGANTEAFF. In DNA, the CDR3 is TGTGCCAGCAGGGTAGGGGCCAACACTGAAGCTTTCTTT.

The rearrangement joins TRBV7-8 to TRBJ1-1; possible D gene TRBD1, 5 bases. From germline, CDR1 is SGHVS and CDR2 FQNEAQ. V gave up 1 base and J gave up 4 bases, with 16 bases separating them. CDR3 size: 16 residues. The CDR3 DNA reads as TGTGCCAGCAGCTTAGAGGTAGGGGTTTGGAGCACTGAAGCTTTCTTT. Protein: CASSLEVGVWSTEAFF.

This chain uses TRBV5-6 with TRBJ1-2; tentative D call: TRBD1 (6 bases). Germline CDR1 SGHDT, CDR2 YYEEEE. The V end lost 2 bases, the J end lost 3 bases, and 11 bases lay between the germline ends. The CDR3 sequence is 14 residues long. The chain's CDR3 is CASSLQGMDYGYTF. The CDR3 region has the DNA TGTGCCAGCAGCTTACAGGGTATGGACTATGGCTACACCTTC.

The rearrangement joins TRBV28 to TRBJ2-1, with D unresolved. The CDR3 has 12 residues. Germline-derived CDR1 and CDR2 are MDHEN and SYDVKM. Deletions cut 3 bases from V and 6 bases from J, with 6 bases between. CDR3 in amino acids: CASSFQLNEQFF. CDR3 sequence (DNA): TGTGCCAGCAGTTTTCAGCTCAATGAGCAGTTCTTC.

The chain links TRBV6-1 to TRBJ2-7; D may match TRBD1 or TRBD2 (6 bases each). V was shortened by 9 bases and J by 2 bases, with 14 bases between the two germline ends. This CDR3 is built from 13 residues. Germline V gene sequence: CDR1 MNHNS, CDR2 SASEGT. CDR3 coding DNA: TGTGCCAGTCGAAGGGGGGCTGCCTACGAGCAGTACTTC. Translation: CASRRGAAYEQYF.

V and J are TRBV4-2 and TRBJ1-2, with a weak D call TRBD1 (6 bases). The CDR3 is made up of 18 amino acids. V shed 0 bases and J shed 1 base, with 18 bases lying between them. CDR1 and CDR2 from the germline V gene are LGHNA and YNFKEQ. The CDR3 sequence is CASSQDYGGTPRNYGYTF. As DNA, the CDR3 is TGTGCCAGCAGCCAAGATTATGGCGGGACACCTCGTAACTATGGCTACACCTTC.

This clone was recorded a few times. The chain couples TRBV15 to TRBJ1-2; D is possibly TRBD1 (6 bases). V was shortened by 1 base and J by 7 bases, with 13 bases between the two germline ends. CDR3 length: 14 residues. Germline V lookup: CDR1 LNHNV, CDR2 YYDKDF (reference sequence). CDR3 sequence reads: CATSRARGWSGYTF. Here the CDR3 DNA reads TGTGCCACCAGCAGAGCCAGGGGATGGTCTGGCTACACCTTC.

The J gene is TRBJ2-5, the V gene TRBV7-2, with 9 bases that match TRBD1. Germline V gene lookup returns CDR1 SGHTA and CDR2 FQGNSA. This CDR3 is 16 amino acids long. V lost 0 bases and J lost 5; bases outside the gene matches: 7. In DNA, the CDR3 is TGTGCCAGCAGCTTAGCCTGGACAGGGGTTATCGAGACCCAGTACTTC. Amino acid sequence: CASSLAWTGVIETQYF. Based on the CDR3 plus reference TRBV7-2 and TRBJ2-5, the full variable domain is GAGVSQSPSNKVTEKGKDVELRCDPISGHTALYWYRQSLGQGLEFLIYFQGNSAPDKSGLPSDRFSAERTGGSVSTLTIQRTQQEDSAVYLCASSLAWTGVIETQYFGPGTRLLVL.

The rearrangement uses TRBV28 and TRBJ2-3, with 8 bases aligning to TRBD2. Germline-derived CDR1 and CDR2 are MDHEN and SYDVKM. V gave up 2 bases and J gave up 1 base; unmatched junction bases: 5. CDR3 length: 16 residues. The CDR3 region is CASSLPVTSGTDTQYF. In nucleotides, the CDR3 is TGTGCCAGCAGTTTACCGGTGACTAGCGGCACAGATACGCAGTATTTT.

As concerns this clone: The conserved closing phenylalanine or tryptophan is absent in this CDR3, likely reflecting a read error. The DNA is left out, because the CDR3 cannot be placed on it with certainty; the CDR3 is given as TCRdb lists it. This chain uses TRBV5-5 with TRBJ1-1; the listed D gene, TRBD1, was not tested against the DNA. The CDR3 contains 12 residues when both ends are counted. Germline V gives CDR1 SGHKS, CDR2 YYEKEE (reference sequence). The CDR3 sequence: CASSLYGTGGKL.

The rearrangement joins TRBV29-1 to TRBJ1-2; 10 bases are a match to TRBD1. This CDR3 contains 13 residues. Germline V gives CDR1 SQVTM, CDR2 ANQGSEA. With 1 base clipped from V and 10 bases from J, the junction kept 6 bases outside the gene matches. The CDR3 nucleotides read TGCAGCGTTGAAGCTGCGGGACAGGGGTACTACACCTTC. Its translation is CSVEAAGQGYYTF.

The chain links TRBV5-4 to TRBJ1-3, with TRBD1 matching 9 bases. Germline-derived CDR1 and CDR2 are SGHNT and YYREEE (reference sequence). CDR3 size: 13 residues. Trimming removed 4 bases from V and 11 bases from J; junction bases left unmatched: 7. CDR3 protein: CASSPGTGQPIYF. The CDR3 coding sequence is TGTGCCAGCAGCCCCGGGACAGGGCAGCCCATATATTTT.

This chain uses TRBV6-5 with TRBJ2-1; no definite D call. V lost 6 bases to trimming and J lost 10 bases, with 10 bases between them. Looked up from germline, CDR1 is MNHEY and CDR2 is SVGAGI. The CDR3 runs to 11 residues. The CDR3 spells CASRTSVEQFF. The CDR3 region has the DNA TGTGCCAGCAGGACGAGCGTAGAGCAGTTCTTC.

V usage is TRBV19 and J usage is TRBJ2-7, with 7 bases aligning to TRBD2. Losses at the gene ends were 3 bases for V and 2 bases for J; bases not matched to a gene: 7. Germline assignment: CDR1 LNHDA and CDR2 SQIVND (reference sequence). The CDR3 loop spans 15 amino acids. The CDR3 region has the DNA TGTGCCAGTAGTATTCGGCTAGCGGAGACCTACGAGCAGTACTTC. The encoded protein is CASSIRLAETYEQYF.

The chain uses TRBV5-1 and TRBJ2-3, with TRBD2 matching over 13 bases. The CDR3 is 20 amino acids. V was pared by 0 bases and J by 4 bases, with 14 bases of the junction left unmatched. Germline V lookup: CDR1 SGHRS, CDR2 YFSETQ. The DNA of the CDR3 is TGCGCCAGCAGCTTGGTCGGTAGGAGACTAGCGGGAGGCATGGCAGATACGCAGTATTTT. Its protein is CASSLVGRRLAGGMADTQYF.

The rearrangement uses TRBV15 and TRBJ2-1; the match to TRBD2 covers 11 bases. Germline CDR1 LNHNV, CDR2 YYDKDF (reference sequence). J lost 4 bases, V lost 5 bases, and 4 bases had no gene match. The CDR3 runs 15 residues. Here the CDR3 DNA reads TGTGCCACCAGCGGCGGGACTAGCGGATACAATGAGCAGTTCTTC. Translating it yields CATSGGTSGYNEQFF.

The chain has TRBV9 and TRBJ2-1, with 7 positions matching TRBD2. The CDR3 has 14 amino acids. V lost 6 bases, J lost 3 bases, and 6 bases stayed unmatched. Per germline, CDR1 SGDLS and CDR2 YYNGEE. The CDR3 reads CASNPSGNYNEQFF. The CDR3 DNA reads TGTGCCAGCAACCCGAGCGGGAACTACAATGAGCAGTTCTTC.

In its sample, this clone was seen a few times. The genes are TRBV18 and TRBJ1-5; D gene uncertain. CDR1 is KGHSH, CDR2 LQKENI, per germline. CDR3 length: 15 residues. The V end was cut by 2 bases, the J end by 1 base, with 9 bases between. CDR3: CASSPGTLSNQPQHF. DNA of the CDR3: TGTGCCAGCTCACCAGGCACTTTGAGCAATCAGCCCCAGCATTTT. The complete variable domain, with remaining parts taken from reference TRBV18 and TRBJ1-5, reads NAGVMQNPRHLVRRRGQEARLRCSPMKGHSHVYWYRQLPEEGLKFMVYLQKENIIDESGMPKERFSAEFPKEGPSILRIQQVVRGDSAAYFCASSPGTLSNQPQHFGDGTRLSIL.

V is TRBV7-8 and J is TRBJ2-1; D may be TRBD1 (6 bases). The germline CDR1 and CDR2 sequences are SGHVS and FQNEAQ. The CDR3 has 13 residues. V lost 2 bases, J lost 4 bases, and 6 bases lay in between. CDR3 region: CASSLQGYNEQFF. As DNA, the CDR3 is TGTGCCAGCAGCTTACAGGGGTACAATGAGCAGTTCTTC.

V usage is TRBV30 and J usage is TRBJ2-7; TRBD2 might be the D (5 bases). V was shortened by 2 bases and J by 3 bases, with 11 bases between the two germline ends. This CDR3 is 13 amino acids long. The germline V gene has CDR1 GTSNPN and CDR2 SVGIG (reference sequence). CDR3 loop: CAWSPTTVYEQYF. The DNA for the CDR3 is TGTGCCTGGAGTCCGACTACCGTCTACGAGCAGTACTTC.